What follows are 30 T cell receptor beta chains derived from one specimen sequenced in a study of T cell responses to AZD1222 COVID-19 vaccine. Clones were sequenced by immunoSEQ multiplex PCR, and TCRdb holds only the in-frame ones, with some missing. The sample has approximately 76,000 clones, 80% to 95% seen once; the top ten hold roughly 4.3%. The source material was peripheral blood, sampled on day 0 of MenACWY control vaccination. These receptor sequences come from an adult in good health.

V and J are TRBV28 and TRBJ1-3; no firm D call. The V end lost 6 bases, the J end lost 0 bases, and 9 bases lay between the germline ends. The germline CDR1 and CDR2 sequences are MDHEN and SYDVKM. The CDR3 is made up of 14 amino acids. This CDR3 reads CASRGQISGNTIYF. The CDR3 coding sequence is TGTGCCAGCAGAGGTCAGATCTCTGGAAACACCATATATTTT.

CDR3 residues: CASASGTGIYTQYF. The CDR3 DNA sequence: TGTGCCAGCGCGTCCGGGACAGGGATATATACGCAGTATTTT. The V and J genes are TRBV27 and TRBJ2-3; 9 bases match TRBD1. Unmatched junction bases numbered 10, after V lost 8 bases and J lost 7 bases. The CDR3 covers 14 residues. Germline lookup yields CDR1 MNHEY and CDR2 SMNVEV (reference sequence).

The chain employs TRBV30 and TRBJ1-1, with a tentative D call TRBD1 (6 bases). Germline V gene data show CDR1 as GTSNPN and CDR2 as SVGIG (reference sequence). There are 13 residues in the CDR3. V was shortened by 2 bases and J by 4 bases, with 11 bases between the two germline ends. The CDR3 spells CAWSKLGGTEAFF. In nucleotides, the CDR3 is TGTGCCTGGAGTAAGTTAGGGGGCACTGAAGCTTTCTTT.

The chain has TRBV27 and TRBJ2-2, with D hard to call. With 8 bases removed from V and 4 bases from J, the gap between germline ends came to 11 bases. There are 13 residues in the CDR3. Germline V gene data show CDR1 as MNHEY and CDR2 as SMNVEV (reference sequence). The CDR3 spells CASSSFTTGELFF. CDR3 DNA: TGTGCCAGCTCGAGTTTTACCACCGGGGAGCTGTTTTTT.

This chain joins TRBV11-3 and TRBJ1-1, with D possibly being TRBD1 (5 bases). Germline V gene sequence: CDR1 SGHNT, CDR2 YENEEA. Trimming stripped 4 bases from V and 0 bases from J, with 6 bases between. This CDR3 has 13 residues. The DNA for the CDR3 is TGTGCCAGCAGCTCACAGGTGAACACTGAAGCTTTCTTT. Protein sequence: CASSSQVNTEAFF.

This rearrangement joins TRBV7-3 to TRBJ2-1; weak D call: TRBD2 (6 bases). Per the germline V gene, CDR1 is SGHTA and CDR2 is FQGTGA. This CDR3 region has 17 residues. V shed 1 base and J shed 7 bases, with 20 bases lying between them. CDR3 sequence reads: CASSLSPEAGKGNEQFF. The CDR3 DNA sequence: TGTGCCAGCAGCTTAAGTCCTGAAGCGGGCAAGGGAAATGAGCAGTTCTTC.

The J gene is TRBJ2-1, the V gene TRBV10-3; weak D call: TRBD2 (6 bases). The CDR3 runs 14 residues. V lost 5 bases, J lost 8 bases, and 16 bases lay in between. CDR1 is ENHRY, CDR2 SYGVKD, per germline. This CDR3 reads CAISHSGTWYEQFF. The CDR3 DNA sequence: TGTGCCATCAGTCATAGCGGAACTTGGTATGAGCAGTTCTTC.

V usage is TRBV12-3 or TRBV12-4 and J usage is TRBJ1-1, with D perhaps TRBD1 (5 bases). CDR3 size: 12 residues. The V end lost 6 bases, the J end lost 8 bases, and 13 bases lay between the germline ends. The CDR3 DNA is TGTGCCAGCAGGTCTCTCCGGGACGAAGCTTTCTTT. It is translated as CASRSLRDEAFF.

The rearrangement uses TRBV7-9 and TRBJ2-1; D gene ambiguous. Trimming pared 1 base from V and 9 bases from J, leaving 7 bases between. This CDR3 is 12 amino acids long. CDR1 and CDR2 from the germline V gene are SEHNR and FQNEAQ (reference sequence). The CDR3, as DNA: TGTGCCAGCAGCTTAGAGTTCGGTGAGCAGTTCTTC. This encodes CASSLEFGEQFF.

V and J are TRBV28 and TRBJ2-3; 7 nucleotides agree with TRBD1. Unmatched junction bases numbered 1, after V lost 2 bases and J lost 5 bases. CDR1 and CDR2 (germline): MDHEN, SYDVKM. This CDR3 has 13 residues. The CDR3 protein is CASSLTGVDTQYF. CDR3 in DNA: TGTGCCAGCAGTTTAACAGGGGTAGATACGCAGTATTTT. The full variable domain, with the rest looked up from reference TRBV28 and TRBJ2-3, is DVKVTQSSRYLVKRTGEKVFLECVQDMDHENMFWYRQDPGLGLRLIYFSYDVKMKEKGDIPEGYSVSREKKERFSLILESASTNQTSMYLCASSLTGVDTQYFGPGTRLTVL.

The gene calls are TRBV23-1 and TRBJ1-4; D is unresolved. TRBV23-1 is labeled an ORF, and its function is uncertain. The CDR3 is 14 residues long. V was cut by 7 bases and J by 0 bases, with 9 bases left in between. In DNA, the CDR3 is TGCGCCAGCACGGACCGGTCAACTAATGAAAAACTGTTTTTT. Protein product: CASTDRSTNEKLFF.

The J gene is TRBJ2-1, the V gene TRBV27; D is possibly TRBD2 (5 bases). The CDR3 contains 15 residues. CDR1 and CDR2 (germline): MNHEY, SMNVEV (reference sequence). The V end was cut by 5 bases, the J end by 0 bases, with 11 bases between. CDR3: CASSPLEGSYNEQFF. The CDR3 coding sequence is TGTGCCAGCAGTCCCTTAGAGGGCTCCTACAATGAGCAGTTCTTC.

A few counts support this clone. The V and J genes are TRBV9 and TRBJ2-2; no definite D call. CDR1 and CDR2 from the germline V gene are SGDLS and YYNGEE. The CDR3 sequence is 14 residues long. The V and J ends lost 1 base and 7 bases respectively, with 11 bases between them. CDR3 region: CASSVLAADGELFF. The CDR3 DNA is TGTGCCAGCAGCGTACTCGCGGCCGACGGGGAGCTGTTTTTT.

The chain employs TRBV5-6 and TRBJ2-7; 11 positions match TRBD2. Trimming removed 2 bases from V and 4 bases from J; junction bases left unmatched: 11. CDR3 size: 17 residues. Germline lookup yields CDR1 SGHDT and CDR2 YYEEEE. As DNA, the CDR3 is TGTGCCAGCAGCTTTGGGACTAGCGGACTTTTCTCGTACGAGCAGTACTTC. Encoded protein: CASSFGTSGLFSYEQYF.

This rearrangement joins TRBV7-3 to TRBJ2-2, with TRBD2 identical over 7 bases. The CDR3 has 15 amino acids. Germline assignment: CDR1 SGHTA and CDR2 FQGTGA. Trimming at V came to 4 bases and at J to 4 bases, leaving 6 bases not matched to a gene. CDR3 bases: TGTGCCAGCAGCTCACGGACGGGGGGCACCGGGGAGCTGTTTTTT. It yields the protein CASSSRTGGTGELFF.

This chain uses TRBV3-1 (or the pseudogene TRBV3-2) with TRBJ2-7; 14 bases align to TRBD2. The ends lost 3 bases at V and 3 bases at J; junction bases unmatched: 10. From germline, CDR1 is LGHDT and CDR2 YNNKEL (reference sequence). CDR3 length equals 18 residues. DNA for the CDR3: TGTGCCAGCAGCCACGCCGGGACTAGCGGGAGAAATGTCTACGAGCAGTACTTC. It specifies CASSHAGTSGRNVYEQYF.

The gene calls are TRBV15 and TRBJ2-3; tentatively, D is TRBD2 (5 bases). Trimming cost V 0 bases and J 1 base, with 8 bases left between them. Looked up from germline, CDR1 is LNHNV and CDR2 is YYDKDF (reference sequence). The CDR3 covers 15 residues. As DNA, the CDR3 is TGTGCCACCAGCAGAGATGCCGGGGGCACAGATACGCAGTATTTT. Encoded protein: CATSRDAGGTDTQYF.

The genes are TRBV2 and TRBJ1-5; unclear D gene. CDR3 length: 12 amino acids. Per the germline V gene, CDR1 is SNHLY and CDR2 is FYNNEI. V was trimmed by 7 bases and J by 2 bases, leaving 6 bases between them. CDR3 loop: CASTIGNQPQHF. For the CDR3, the DNA is TGTGCCAGCACTATCGGCAATCAGCCCCAGCATTTT.

The chain uses TRBV29-1 and TRBJ2-7; D is perhaps TRBD2 (5 bases). From germline, CDR1 is SQVTM and CDR2 ANQGSEA. The CDR3 spans 12 residues. With 1 base removed from V and 4 bases from J, the gap between germline ends came to 8 bases. In DNA, the CDR3 is TGCAGCGTTGAAGGAGGGCGGTACGAGCAGTACTTC. As protein: CSVEGGRYEQYF.

This clone was counted a few times. V and J are TRBV28 and TRBJ1-5; the match to TRBD1 covers 7 bases. This CDR3 comprises 12 residues. Per the germline V gene, CDR1 is MDHEN and CDR2 is SYDVKM. After removal of 9 bases from V and 6 bases from J, the junction contained 5 bases not matched to a gene. CDR3 DNA: TGTGCCAGTACAGGGGACGGTCAGCCCCAGCATTTT. Protein: CASTGDGQPQHF.

The CDR3 region is CATSRARGAAYEQYF. CDR3 DNA sequence: TGTGCCACCAGCAGGGCGAGGGGGGCAGCCTACGAGCAGTACTTC. V usage is TRBV15 and J usage is TRBJ2-7, with D tentatively TRBD1 or TRBD2 (6 bases each). Trimming pared 3 bases from V and 2 bases from J, leaving 14 bases between. Germline assignment: CDR1 LNHNV and CDR2 YYDKDF (reference sequence). CDR3 length: 15 amino acids.

This chain joins TRBV19 and TRBJ2-3; 7 bases match TRBD1. CDR1 is LNHDA and CDR2 is SQIVND in the germline V gene (reference sequence). Trimming removed 6 bases from V and 4 bases from J; junction bases left unmatched: 4. CDR3 size: 13 residues. The CDR3 reads CASRSTGSDTQYF. As DNA, the CDR3 is TGTGCCAGTAGATCGACAGGGTCAGATACGCAGTATTTT.

The chain carries TRBV5-6 and TRBJ1-2; TRBD1 might be the D (5 bases). Germline assignment: CDR1 SGHDT and CDR2 YYEEEE. Trimming left V 2 bases short and J 5 bases short, with 16 bases between. The CDR3 spans 15 residues. The CDR3 nucleotides are TGTGCCAGCAGCTTAGGCTCGTACGACAGATATGGCTACACCTTC. Protein product: CASSLGSYDRYGYTF.

This clone has only a few counts. V usage is TRBV19 and J usage is TRBJ1-5, with D uncertain. CDR1 and CDR2 (germline): LNHDA, SQIVND (reference sequence). This CDR3 contains 15 residues. Trimming removed 3 bases from V and 9 bases from J, with 18 bases in between. DNA for the CDR3: TGTGCCAGTAGTATGCCCTCACAGATCGTGGGGCCCCAGCATTTT. Protein sequence: CASSMPSQIVGPQHF.

The chain carries TRBV14 and TRBJ2-7; no reliable D call. Trimming took 3 bases from V and 2 from J, leaving 8 bases between them. Per the germline V gene, CDR1 is SGHDN and CDR2 is FVKESK. The CDR3 is 13 residues long. The CDR3 sequence is CASSQGRTYEQYF. The CDR3 nucleotides are TGTGCCAGCAGCCAGGGCCGAACCTACGAGCAGTACTTC.

The chain joins TRBV30 to TRBJ2-7, with D possibly matching TRBD1 (6 bases). Germline V gene data show CDR1 as GTSNPN and CDR2 as SVGIG (reference sequence). Trimming took off 8 bases at V and 2 bases at J, with 13 bases between the two ends. There are 12 residues in the CDR3. The CDR3 loop reads CASETGTYEQYF. The CDR3 bases are TGTGCCAGCGAGACAGGCACCTACGAGCAGTACTTC.

The V and J genes are TRBV7-2 and TRBJ2-1; 15 bases are a match to TRBD2. The ends lost 5 bases at V and 4 bases at J; junction bases unmatched: 12. The V gene's germline CDR1 is SGHTA and CDR2 FQGNSA. The CDR3 extends over 19 amino acids. CDR3 sequence: CASSLVAPGLAGGYNEQFF. CDR3 nucleotides: TGTGCCAGCAGCCTAGTGGCCCCTGGACTAGCGGGAGGGTACAATGAGCAGTTCTTC. The entire variable domain, with the rest obtained from reference TRBV7-2 and TRBJ2-1, is as follows: GAGVSQSPSNKVTEKGKDVELRCDPISGHTALYWYRQSLGQGLEFLIYFQGNSAPDKSGLPSDRFSAERTGGSVSTLTIQRTQQEDSAVYLCASSLVAPGLAGGYNEQFFGPGTRLTVL.

The gene calls are TRBV11-2 and TRBJ1-2, with D unclear. The CDR3 has 14 residues. The V gene lost 1 base and the J gene lost 11 bases, with 17 bases spanning the gap. The germline CDR1 and CDR2 sequences are SGHAT and FQNNGV. The CDR3 nucleotides are TGTGCCAGCAGCTTAGGCAAGCCAATTCTTTTTTACACCTTC. It encodes CASSLGKPILFYTF. The full variable domain, its missing parts supplied by reference TRBV11-2 and TRBJ1-2, is EAGVAQSPRYKIIEKRQSVAFWCNPISGHATLYWYQQILGQGPKLLIQFQNNGVVDDSQLPKDRFSAERLKGVDSTLKIQPAKLEDSAVYLCASSLGKPILFYTFGSGTRLTVV.

The chain recombines TRBV5-1 with TRBJ1-4; possibly TRBD1 for D (5 bases). V was clipped by 5 bases and J by 0 bases, with 11 bases between them. Per the germline V gene, CDR1 is SGHRS and CDR2 is YFSETQ. This CDR3 contains 15 residues. The CDR3 protein is CASSSQGATNEKLFF. In DNA, the CDR3 is TGCGCCAGCAGTTCCCAGGGCGCAACTAATGAAAAACTGTTTTTT.

The genes are TRBV4-3 and TRBJ2-3; D is perhaps TRBD2 (6 bases). CDR3 length equals 14 residues. From germline, CDR1 is LGHNA and CDR2 YSLEER. V lost 5 bases, J lost 1 base, and 10 bases lay in between. CDR3 nucleotides: TGCGCCAGCAGCGGGCGGGACGGCACAGATACGCAGTATTTT. This encodes CASSGRDGTDTQYF.